This note documents a single TCR beta chain sequence. Its antigen is still unknown. Every sorted population was more than 98% pure. The sample belongs to a study of beta chain features in type 1 diabetes. Whole-study results and caveats: PCR might show a preference for shorter templates, equally across patients and controls. For TCRB rearrangement, an influence of HLA type remained unresolved here. TCRB CDR3s from Type 1 diabetes patients were moderately but significantly shorter in all four CD4+ subsets.

Reverse transcription of all isolated RNA meant that expressed TCRB transcripts were sequenced. TCRdb's copy holds only in-frame clones and misses some; the assay was immunoSEQ multiplex PCR. Of about 160,000 clones in the sample, roughly 8% were seen once. Looked up from germline, CDR1 is SGHNT and CDR2 is YYREEE (reference sequence). The length of the CDR3 is 14 residues. V was trimmed by 0 bases and J by 3 bases, leaving 8 bases between them. The rearrangement links TRBV5-4 to TRBJ2-3, with D unclear. Sequencing was performed on central memory CD4+ T cells from blood. This receptor was taken from a woman younger than 35 with type 1 diabetes. CDR3 coding DNA: TGTGCCAGCAGCTTGGACCCTAGGACAGATACGCAGTATTTT. Translated, it gives CASSLDPRTDTQYF.